The rows below give T cell receptor beta chains drawn from one sample of a study of blood T cell repertoires in COVID-19. Clones were sequenced by immunoSEQ multiplex PCR, and TCRdb holds only the in-frame ones, with some missing. The profile shows tens of thousands of clones, about four fifths of them singletons. Material: peripheral blood. Receptor source: an older woman with acute or convalescent COVID-19. CDR3s include the opening cysteine and the closing phenylalanine or tryptophan. D genes are given only for firm matches. A clone size is listed for some rows: how often the clone was seen (once, few, many), or a class if it is expanded.

D: TRBD2
J: TRBJ2-3
size: few
V: TRBV5-5
DNA: TGTGCCAGCAGCTCCACTAGCGGACGCACAGATACGCAGTATTTT
CDR3: CASSSTSGRTDTQYF

D: .
J: TRBJ1-5
size: .
V: TRBV19
DNA: TGTGCCAGTAGTGGGGGGGGGCAGCCCCAGCATTTT
CDR3: CASSGGGQPQHF

D: .
J: TRBJ1-1
size: .
V: TRBV14
DNA: TGTGCCAGCAGCCAAGTAAGGGGGGGAACTGAAGCTTTCTTT
CDR3: CASSQVRGGTEAFF

D: TRBD1
J: TRBJ2-1
size: few
V: TRBV19
DNA: TGTGCCAGTAGTATTGGACAGGGGCGGGGTGAGCAGTTCTTC
CDR3: CASSIGQGRGEQFF

D: .
J: TRBJ2-2
size: .
V: TRBV18
DNA: TGTGCCAGCTCACCAATGACTTCCACCGGGGAGCTGTTTTTT
CDR3: CASSPMTSTGELFF

D: .
J: TRBJ1-4
size: .
V: TRBV14
DNA: TGTGCCAGCAGCCAACAGATAACTAATGAAAAACTGTTTTTT
CDR3: CASSQQITNEKLFF

D: .
J: TRBJ2-3
size: .
V: TRBV27
DNA: TGTGCCAGTAGACAGGATGGTACAGATACGCAGTATTTT
CDR3: CASRQDGTDTQYF

D: .
J: TRBJ1-2
size: .
V: TRBV4-2
DNA: TGTGCCAGCAGCCAAGGGACAATTAGAAGTGGCTACACCTTC
CDR3: CASSQGTIRSGYTF

D: .
J: TRBJ2-1
size: few
V: TRBV2
DNA: TGTGCCAGCAGTGGTGCGGGTAGGTACAATGAGCAGTTCTTC
CDR3: CASSGAGRYNEQFF

D: .
J: TRBJ2-7
size: .
V: TRBV24-1
DNA: TGTGCCACCAGTGACTCCCTAAGGGCGGGCGAGCAGTACTTC
CDR3: CATSDSLRAGEQYF

D: .
J: TRBJ1-2
size: .
V: TRBV4-2
DNA: TGTGCCAGCAGCCAAGATCTTGAGACAGCCTATGGCTACACCTTC
CDR3: CASSQDLETAYGYTF

D: .
J: TRBJ1-1
size: .
V: TRBV6-1
DNA: TGTGCCAGCAGTGAGTCCCGGGTACGAACTGAAGCTTTCTTT
CDR3: CASSESRVRTEAFF

D: TRBD2
J: TRBJ2-7
size: .
V: TRBV12-3/TRBV12-4
DNA: TGTGCCAGCAGGGAAGCGGGGCGTCACGAGCAGTACTTC
CDR3: CASREAGRHEQYF

D: TRBD1
J: TRBJ2-3
size: .
V: TRBV24-1
DNA: TGTGCCACCAGTGATAACAACAGGGGGTGGACAGATACGCAGTATTTT
CDR3: CATSDNNRGWTDTQYF

D: .
J: TRBJ1-3
size: .
V: TRBV7-2
DNA: TGTGCCAGCAGCGTAAACAGGGTCTCTGGAAACACCATATATTTT
CDR3: CASSVNRVSGNTIYF

D: .
J: TRBJ2-3
size: .
V: TRBV9
DNA: TGTGCCAGCAGCGTGAGGACAGATACGCAGTATTTT
CDR3: CASSVRTDTQYF

D: TRBD1
J: TRBJ2-7
size: .
V: TRBV5-6
DNA: TGTGCCAGCAGCGATGGACAGGGCTACGAGCAGTACTTC
CDR3: CASSDGQGYEQYF

D: .
J: TRBJ1-6
size: .
V: TRBV6-5
DNA: TGTGCCAGCAGTTTGTCCGGTTACTCACCCCTCCACTTT
CDR3: CASSLSGYSPLHF

D: TRBD2
J: TRBJ2-3
size: .
V: TRBV11-2
DNA: TGTGCCAGCAGCCCCGGACTAGCGGGGGGCAGCAATACGCAGTATTTT
CDR3: CASSPGLAGGSNTQYF

D: .
J: TRBJ1-3
size: .
V: TRBV3-1/TRBV3-2
DNA: TGTGCCAGCAGCCAAAGAGGGGGACCCTCTGGAAACACCATATATTTT
CDR3: CASSQRGGPSGNTIYF

D: .
J: TRBJ1-1
size: .
V: TRBV6-1
DNA: TGTGCCAGCAGTGAAATCCCGGGGGGAGAAGCTTTCTTT
CDR3: CASSEIPGGEAFF

D: TRBD2
J: TRBJ2-3
size: .
V: TRBV5-6
DNA: TGTGCCAGCAGCTTCCTGCGCGGCGAGCGGGGGGGCGATACGCAGTATTTT
CDR3: CASSFLRGERGGDTQYF

D: .
J: TRBJ1-1
size: once
V: TRBV13
DNA: TGTGCCAGCAGCTCCGGGAGGTATACTGAAGCTTTCTTT
CDR3: CASSSGRYTEAFF

D: TRBD1
J: TRBJ1-2
size: .
V: TRBV11-2
DNA: TGTGCCAGCAGCTCGACCAGGGGGAAAGGCGATGGCTACACCTTC
CDR3: CASSSTRGKGDGYTF

D: TRBD1
J: TRBJ2-5
size: .
V: TRBV5-1
DNA: TGCGCCAGCAAGGGGACAGGGAGTTTCCAAGAGACCCAGTACTTC
CDR3: CASKGTGSFQETQYF

D: TRBD1
J: TRBJ2-7
size: .
V: TRBV5-5
DNA: TGTGCCAGCAGCTCCGGGACAGCATCGTCCTACGAGCAGTACTTC
CDR3: CASSSGTASSYEQYF

D: TRBD1
J: TRBJ1-2
size: .
V: TRBV19
DNA: TGTGCCAGTAGAGTAAGACAGGGGTTCAATGGCTACACCTTC
CDR3: CASRVRQGFNGYTF

D: TRBD2
J: TRBJ2-3
size: .
V: TRBV5-1
DNA: TGCGCCAGCAGCTTGGCGGGGGGTTCCCCAGATACGCAGTATTTT
CDR3: CASSLAGGSPDTQYF

D: TRBD1
J: TRBJ2-3
size: .
V: TRBV27
DNA: TGTGCCAGCAGTTTATCTTGGACAGGGACCACAGATACGCAGTATTTT
CDR3: CASSLSWTGTTDTQYF

D: .
J: TRBJ1-1
size: few
V: TRBV6-5
DNA: TGTGCCAGCAGTCAAACGATGCGAGTAACTGAAGCTTTCTTT
CDR3: CASSQTMRVTEAFF

D: TRBD2
J: TRBJ2-3
size: .
V: TRBV9
DNA: TGTGCCAGCAGCGTAGCTACGGGACTAGCAGCAGATACGCAGTATTTT
CDR3: CASSVATGLAADTQYF

D: .
J: TRBJ1-2
size: .
V: TRBV6-5
DNA: TGTGCCAGCAGTTTTGAGGGAAGCTATGGCTACACCTTC
CDR3: CASSFEGSYGYTF

D: TRBD1
J: TRBJ2-7
size: .
V: TRBV6-6
DNA: TGTGCCAGCATATCGGACAGGCGTTACGAGCAGTACTTC
CDR3: CASISDRRYEQYF

D: .
J: TRBJ2-1
size: .
V: TRBV3-1/TRBV3-2
DNA: TGTGCCACCCGACTAGACAGCTCCTACAATGAGCAGTTCTTC
CDR3: CATRLDSSYNEQFF

D: TRBD1
J: TRBJ1-6
size: .
V: TRBV29-1
DNA: TGCAGCGTCCTCGGGTCCCCTTCGACAGGGGGGAATTCACCCCTCCACTTT
CDR3: CSVLGSPSTGGNSPLHF

D: TRBD1
J: TRBJ1-2
size: .
V: TRBV5-1
DNA: TGCGCCAGCATGGCCGGGGGGACAGGGAACTATGGCTACACCTTC
CDR3: CASMAGGTGNYGYTF

D: TRBD1
J: TRBJ1-1
size: .
V: TRBV7-3
DNA: TGTGCCAGCAGCTCGACAGGGGTTGCGACTGAAGCTTTCTTT
CDR3: CASSSTGVATEAFF

D: .
J: TRBJ1-1
size: .
V: TRBV6-5
DNA: TGTGCCAGCAGCAGGGGTATTAACACTGAAGCTTTCTTT
CDR3: CASSRGINTEAFF

D: TRBD1
J: TRBJ1-6
size: .
V: TRBV15
DNA: TGTGCCACCAGCAGAGTGGGCAGGGGGCTAGGTAATTCACCCCTCCACTTT
CDR3: CATSRVGRGLGNSPLHF

D: .
J: TRBJ2-7
size: .
V: TRBV7-2
DNA: TGTGCCAGCAGCCACCGGGACGGAGGGTACTACGAGCAGTACTTC
CDR3: CASSHRDGGYYEQYF

D: TRBD1
J: TRBJ2-1
size: .
V: TRBV6-5
DNA: TGTGCCAGCACCCTGGACAGGGGACGGAAACGGCAGTTCTTC
CDR3: CASTLDRGRKRQFF

D: .
J: TRBJ1-1
size: once
V: TRBV10-3
DNA: TGTGCCATCAGTGAGTCTTCCGGGATATTGAACACTGAAGCTTTCTTT
CDR3: CAISESSGILNTEAFF

D: TRBD1
J: TRBJ1-5
size: .
V: TRBV24-1
DNA: TGTGCCACCAGTTCGGGACAGGGCATCAATCAGCCCCAGCATTTT
CDR3: CATSSGQGINQPQHF

D: TRBD2
J: TRBJ2-3
size: .
V: TRBV10-2
DNA: TGCGCCAGCACCACGAGCGGGGGGGCGACAGATACGCAGTATTTT
CDR3: CASTTSGGATDTQYF

D: TRBD1
J: TRBJ2-7
size: .
V: TRBV18
DNA: TGTGCCAGCTCACCAAAGGGACAGGGGACCTACGAGCAGTACTTC
CDR3: CASSPKGQGTYEQYF

D: .
J: TRBJ1-5
size: .
V: TRBV6-5
DNA: TGTGCCAGCAGTTTAACCCAGGGTCAGCCCCAGCATTTT
CDR3: CASSLTQGQPQHF

D: TRBD1
J: TRBJ1-2
size: .
V: TRBV12-3/TRBV12-4
DNA: TGTGCCAGCAGGCCAGGGGGCCCGGGTGGCTACACCTTC
CDR3: CASRPGGPGGYTF

D: TRBD1
J: TRBJ1-2
size: once
V: TRBV30
DNA: TGTGCCTGGACAAGGGTGGGCAGGGGGCCTGATGGCTACACCTTC
CDR3: CAWTRVGRGPDGYTF

D: .
J: TRBJ1-2
size: .
V: TRBV9
DNA: TGTGCCAGCAGCGAGACACCTATTAATCCTCCCTACTACACCTTC
CDR3: CASSETPINPPYYTF

D: .
J: TRBJ1-2
size: .
V: TRBV9
DNA: TGTGCCAGCAGCGTAGCTACAGCGGATGGCTACACCTTC
CDR3: CASSVATADGYTF

D: TRBD1
J: TRBJ1-1
size: .
V: TRBV19
DNA: TGTGCCAGTAGTATAGCTATGGGACAGCCGGAGCCTTTCTTT
CDR3: CASSIAMGQPEPFF

D: .
J: TRBJ1-1
size: few
V: TRBV19
DNA: TGTGCCAGTAGTATGCCTAACCCGAACACTGAAGCTTTCTTT
CDR3: CASSMPNPNTEAFF

D: .
J: TRBJ1-6
size: .
V: TRBV6-6
DNA: TGTGCCAGCAGTTCCCACACCTCCTATAATTCACCCCTCCACTTT
CDR3: CASSSHTSYNSPLHF

D: .
J: TRBJ1-1
size: .
V: TRBV11-2
DNA: TGTGCCAGCAGCTTACAGGGCACTGAAGCTTTCTTT
CDR3: CASSLQGTEAFF